This T cell receptor beta chain appears in the sequencing data of a study of shared clonotypes between healthy human individuals. At the level of the study: Sampling drew on donors who were a couple of women and a few men aged 18 to 49.

Deep level was the assay's run setting. Here immunoSEQ multiplex PCR was the method, and the copy in TCRdb shows in-frame clones only, minus some. The sample holds about 870,000 clones, 92% seen once. CDR1 and CDR2 (germline): SGDLS, YYNGEE. CDR3 length: 13 residues. The ends were cut back, 4 bases at V and 6 bases at J, with 11 bases in the middle. The naive CD8 fraction comprised CD45RO-negative cells positively selected for CCR7 and excluded terminally differentiated effector memory CD45RA+ cells. The J gene is TRBJ2-1, the V gene TRBV9; no reliable D call. Sequencing input: naive CD8+ T cells sorted from blood. This TCR derives from a man younger than 45 in good health. Here the CDR3 DNA reads TGTGCCAGCAGCCTACCCAGTGCCAATGAGCAGTTCTTC. Encoded protein: CASSLPSANEQFF.